A single sample gave rise to the 25 T cell receptor beta chains below, sequenced in a study of cytomegalovirus exposure and HLA in healthy donors (dated by TCRdb to the late 2010s). The library came from the immunoSEQ multiplex PCR assay. The multiplex PCR relied on a mix of 60 forward primers for TCR Vbeta segments and 13 reverse primers for TCR Jbeta segments. What TCRdb holds here is the immuneACCESS table cut down to in-frame rearrangements. Part of the clones is not present; checked against another copy, under half of the missing clones reflect an unresolved V gene, and the others are unexplained. The sample profile shows under 200,000 clones; around three quarters of them were found once. The top ten clones comprise 5.7% of the sample. The sequenced material came from PBMCs. These receptors came from a middle-aged man in good health and CMV-seronegative.

This chain uses TRBV5-1 with TRBJ1-6, with no clear D. Germline lookup yields CDR1 SGHRS and CDR2 YFSETQ. Trimming stripped 1 base from V and 7 bases from J, with 12 bases between. The CDR3 sequence is 15 residues long. The CDR3 nucleotides read TGCGCCAGCAGCTTGTCTCCCGGGGAGAATTCACCCCTCCACTTT. This codes for CASSLSPGENSPLHF.

This clone was counted only a few times. DNA for the CDR3: TGTGCCTGGAAGAGGCGGGAGATCTCCTACGAGCAGTACTTC. Translation: CAWKRREISYEQYF. The chain has TRBV30 and TRBJ2-7; 7 bases agree with TRBD2. V gave up 4 bases and J gave up 0 bases; unmatched junction bases: 6. This CDR3 comprises 14 residues. Per germline, CDR1 GTSNPN and CDR2 SVGIG (reference sequence).

The genes are TRBV7-8 and TRBJ2-7, with 10 bases fitting TRBD2. Unmatched junction bases numbered 5, after V lost 3 bases and J lost 3 bases. Germline V gives CDR1 SGHVS, CDR2 FQNEAQ. This CDR3 region has 15 residues. In DNA form, the CDR3 reads TGTGCCAGCAGCTTTCCGGGACTAGCGCACTACGAGCAGTACTTC. Its protein product is CASSFPGLAHYEQYF.

J is TRBJ2-5 and V is TRBV29-1; D not certain. CDR3 size: 13 residues. V was trimmed by 6 bases and J by 0 bases, leaving 11 bases between them. Germline lookup yields CDR1 SQVTM and CDR2 ANQGSEA. This CDR3 reads CSVEPVYQETQYF. In DNA form, the CDR3 reads TGCAGCGTAGAACCAGTCTACCAAGAGACCCAGTACTTC.

The rearrangement uses TRBV19 and TRBJ2-2; D is possibly TRBD1 (5 bases). Germline V CDR1 and CDR2: LNHDA, SQIVND (reference sequence). The CDR3 spans 16 residues. V was shortened by 4 bases and J by 3 bases, with 15 bases between the two germline ends. The CDR3 DNA sequence: TGTGCCAGTAGTAACCCCCGCAGGGCGTACACCGGGGAGCTGTTTTTT. Its protein is CASSNPRRAYTGELFF.

The chain employs TRBV6-4 and TRBJ2-1, with a tentative D call TRBD2 (5 bases). The length of the CDR3 is 14 residues. The V end lost 5 bases, the J end lost 6 bases, and 14 bases lay between the germline ends. Looked up from germline, CDR1 is MRHNA and CDR2 is SNTAGT. CDR3 sequence reads: CASSMTTGCNEQFF. CDR3 DNA sequence: TGTGCCAGCAGTATGACTACGGGGTGCAATGAGCAGTTCTTC.

The genes are TRBV5-6 and TRBJ1-1; D might be TRBD1 (6 bases). The CDR3 is 13 amino acids. V lost 1 base to trimming and J lost 9 bases, with 13 bases between them. CDR1 is SGHDT, CDR2 YYEEEE, per germline. In DNA, the CDR3 is TGTGCCAGCAGCTTGCCCCCAGGGACACAAGCTTTCTTT. It is translated as CASSLPPGTQAFF.

This rearrangement joins TRBV19 to TRBJ1-1, with TRBD1 identical over 9 bases. The CDR3 length is 14 residues. Looked up from germline, CDR1 is LNHDA and CDR2 is SQIVND (reference sequence). V shed 7 bases, J shed 1 base, and the junction held 4 bases outside the gene matches. The DNA for the CDR3 is TGTGCCAGTACCGCGACAGGGGGGAACACTGAAGCTTTCTTT. Translating gives CASTATGGNTEAFF. The entire variable domain, with the rest obtained from reference TRBV19 and TRBJ1-1, is as follows: DGGITQSPKYLFRKEGQNVTLSCEQNLNHDAMYWYRQDPGQGLRLIYYSQIVNDFQKGDIAEGYSVSREKKESFPLTVTSAQKNPTAFYLCASTATGGNTEAFFGQGTRLTVV.

The chain couples TRBV5-4 to TRBJ2-3; D is perhaps TRBD1 (6 bases). Germline CDR1 and CDR2: SGHNT and YYREEE (reference sequence). There are 15 residues in the CDR3. Trimming removed 4 bases from V and 0 bases from J, with 12 bases in between. In DNA form, the CDR3 reads TGTGCCAGCAGCACCAGGACAGAGAGCACAGATACGCAGTATTTT. Amino acid sequence: CASSTRTESTDTQYF.

V is TRBV27 and J is TRBJ2-7; 10 nucleotides align to TRBD2. Germline CDR1 reads MNHEY; CDR2 reads SMNVEV (reference sequence). The junction had 4 bases not matched to a gene; V was cut back by 2 bases and J by 0 bases. The CDR3 loop spans 16 amino acids. The CDR3, as DNA: TGTGCCAGCAGTTTAGCTAGCGGGAGTAGCTCCTACGAGCAGTACTTC. It yields the protein CASSLASGSSSYEQYF.

This chain connects TRBV7-9 to TRBJ1-1, with a tentative D call TRBD1 (6 bases). V was clipped by 5 bases and J by 1 base, with 11 bases between them. Germline V gene lookup returns CDR1 SEHNR and CDR2 FQNEAQ (reference sequence). This CDR3 spans 14 amino acids. The CDR3 protein is CASSADSQNTEAFF. CDR3 in DNA: TGTGCCAGCAGCGCGGACAGTCAGAACACTGAAGCTTTCTTT.

The genes are TRBV2 and TRBJ1-2; TRBD1 agrees at 9 bases. Unmatched junction bases numbered 1, after V lost 7 bases and J lost 4 bases. The CDR3 consists of 12 residues. Germline CDR1 SNHLY, CDR2 FYNNEI. CDR3 sequence: CASMTGGYGYTF. CDR3 coding DNA: TGTGCCAGCATGACAGGGGGCTATGGCTACACCTTC. The full variable domain, in which reference TRBV2 and TRBJ1-2 provide the parts outside the CDR3, is EPEVTQTPSHQVTQMGQEVILRCVPISNHLYFYWYRQILGQKVEFLVSFYNNEISEKSEIFDDQFSVERPDGSNFTLKIRSTKLEDSAMYFCASMTGGYGYTFGSGTRLTVV.

This clone was observed a few times. V usage is TRBV27 and J usage is TRBJ2-1; D is perhaps TRBD1 (6 bases). CDR3 size: 14 residues. Germline assignment: CDR1 MNHEY and CDR2 SMNVEV (reference sequence). Trimming stripped 10 bases from V and 2 bases from J, with 15 bases between. CDR3: CATTDRLTYNEQFF. CDR3 sequence (DNA): TGTGCCACCACCGACAGGCTCACCTACAATGAGCAGTTCTTC.

V and J are TRBV27 and TRBJ2-3, with 7 bases matching TRBD2. V lost 3 bases to trimming and J lost 0 bases; unmatched junction nucleotides: 6. Germline-derived CDR1 and CDR2 are MNHEY and SMNVEV (reference sequence). This CDR3 region has 16 residues. The CDR3 region has the DNA TGTGCCAGCAGTTTCTCAGCGGGAAGAAGCACAGATACGCAGTATTTT. Translation: CASSFSAGRSTDTQYF.

This rearrangement joins TRBV14 to TRBJ2-5; no firm D call. Germline V gene sequence: CDR1 SGHDN, CDR2 FVKESK. V lost 1 base, J lost 0 bases, and 6 bases lay in between. This CDR3 contains 14 residues. CDR3 in DNA: TGTGCCAGCAGCCAAGCCCGGTACCAAGAGACCCAGTACTTC. Amino acids: CASSQARYQETQYF.

This chain joins TRBV4-1 and TRBJ1-2; 9 nucleotides align to TRBD1. Germline assignment: CDR1 MGHRA and CDR2 YSYEKL. The CDR3 loop spans 15 amino acids. The V segment lost 2 bases and the J segment 4 bases; nucleotides outside the gene matches: 5. CDR3 region: CASSQSTGGAYGYTF. The DNA of the CDR3 is TGCGCCAGCAGCCAATCGACAGGGGGGGCCTATGGCTACACCTTC.

This rearrangement joins TRBV30 to TRBJ2-7; no clear D gene. The germline gives CDR1 GTSNPN, CDR2 SVGIG (reference sequence). This CDR3 is built from 13 residues. Trimming took off 3 bases at V and 3 bases at J, with 12 bases between the two ends. This CDR3 is CAWRPGRIYEQYF. The CDR3 bases are TGTGCCTGGAGGCCCGGTCGAATCTACGAGCAGTACTTC. Looking up the rest from reference TRBV30 and TRBJ2-7 gives the full variable domain: SQTIHQWPATLVQPVGSPLSLECTVEGTSNPNLYWYRQAAGRGLQLLFYSVGIGQISSEVPQNLSASRPQDRQFILSSKKLLLSDSGFYLCAWRPGRIYEQYFGPGTRLTVT.

The chain has TRBV7-9 and TRBJ1-1; D possibly corresponds to TRBD1 (6 bases). This CDR3 has 14 amino acids. Per the germline V gene, CDR1 is SEHNR and CDR2 is FQNEAQ (reference sequence). V dropped 1 base and J dropped 1 base, with 7 bases sitting between them. Written as DNA, the CDR3 is TGTGCCAGCAGCTTAGAAGGGGGGAACACTGAAGCTTTCTTT. This translates into CASSLEGGNTEAFF.

V and J are TRBV6-5 and TRBJ2-7, with no clear D. The V end was cut by 0 bases, the J end by 6 bases, with 9 bases between. Germline V gene sequence: CDR1 MNHEY, CDR2 SVGAGI. This CDR3 has 13 residues. This CDR3 is CASSYSTLGEQYF. The CDR3 DNA reads as TGTGCCAGCAGTTACTCGACCCTAGGCGAGCAGTACTTC.

The chain carries TRBV9 and TRBJ1-2, with D uncertain. Germline loops: CDR1 SGDLS, CDR2 YYNGEE. V shed 2 bases and J shed 7 bases, with 18 bases lying between them. This CDR3 region has 15 residues. The CDR3 coding sequence is TGTGCCAGCAGCGTGAGGCCTACCCGGCTGGGTGGCTACACCTTC. It specifies CASSVRPTRLGGYTF.

The DNA of the CDR3 is TGTGCCAGCAGGATAGGGGGCCTCGGAGATACGCAGTATTTT. It codes for CASRIGGLGDTQYF. The genes are TRBV7-2 and TRBJ2-3; 7 positions match TRBD1. The V segment lost 6 bases and the J segment 5 bases; nucleotides outside the gene matches: 8. The CDR3 has 14 residues. Germline assignment: CDR1 SGHTA and CDR2 FQGNSA.

The CDR3 spells CASSRDREGTGELFF. The CDR3 DNA reads as TGCGCCAGCAGCAGAGACCGGGAAGGGACCGGGGAGCTGTTTTTT. The rearrangement links TRBV4-1 to TRBJ2-2, with TRBD2 as a possible D gene (5 bases). V was pared by 5 bases and J by 5 bases, with 15 bases between. CDR3 length: 15 amino acids. Germline V gene data show CDR1 as MGHRA and CDR2 as YSYEKL.

The chain couples TRBV27 to TRBJ2-2; D may be TRBD2 (5 bases). The germline V and J ends were trimmed by 8 bases and 4 bases, with 17 bases remaining between them. The CDR3 consists of 15 residues. From germline, CDR1 is MNHEY and CDR2 SMNVEV (reference sequence). This CDR3 reads CASGGEVAGTGELFF. CDR3 coding DNA: TGTGCCAGCGGTGGCGAGGTCGCGGGCACCGGGGAGCTGTTTTTT.

CDR3 coding DNA: TGTGCCAGCAGTGTGAGGGGAGGGGGAGCTAATGAAAAACTGTTTTTT. Translating gives CASSVRGGGANEKLFF. The J gene is TRBJ1-4, the V gene TRBV2, with D possibly TRBD1 on 6 matching bases. This CDR3 comprises 16 residues. V lost 4 bases to trimming and J lost 3 bases, with 15 bases between them. Germline CDR1 is SNHLY and CDR2 is FYNNEI. The whole variable domain, remainder taken from reference TRBV2 and TRBJ1-4, is EPEVTQTPSHQVTQMGQEVILRCVPISNHLYFYWYRQILGQKVEFLVSFYNNEISEKSEIFDDQFSVERPDGSNFTLKIRSTKLEDSAMYFCASSVRGGGANEKLFFGSGTQLSVL.

This rearrangement joins TRBV29-1 to TRBJ1-1; TRBD1 is a possible D gene (5 bases). Looked up from germline, CDR1 is SQVTM and CDR2 is ANQGSEA. The germline V and J ends were trimmed by 3 bases and 7 bases, with 12 bases remaining between them. The CDR3 extends over 12 amino acids. This CDR3 reads CSVELGGVEAFF. As DNA, the CDR3 is TGCAGCGTTGAGCTGGGGGGAGTTGAAGCTTTCTTT.